These 11 T cell receptor beta chains were all obtained from the same sample, sequenced in a study of T cells in Graves' hyperthyroidism and ophthalmopathy. RNA transcripts yielded amplified TCR beta CDR3 regions. First-round RT-PCR with HTBI primers amplified the TCR CDR3 region. TCRdb analysed the multiplex PCR reads with MiXCR anew, one entry per CDR3 protein. The sample lists hundreds of thousands of distinct CDR3 sequences; 14% were seen once. The sequenced material came from blood. These receptors were taken from a woman aged 18 to 35 with Graves' hyperthyroidism.

This clonotype was counted ten times or more. The chain is built from TRBV13 and TRBJ2-7; TRBD2 is a possible D gene (5 bases). The germline gives CDR1 PRHDT, CDR2 FYEKMQ (reference sequence). The ends were cut back, 4 bases at V and 0 bases at J, with 10 bases in the middle. The CDR3 extends over 14 amino acids. The CDR3 here is CASSSSGDSYEQYF. The CDR3 DNA follows: TGTGCCAGCAGCTCGTCCGGGGACTCCTACGAGCAGTACTTC.

The chain recombines TRBV20-1 with TRBJ2-7; 7 nucleotides agree with TRBD2. The CDR3 spans 12 residues. Germline V gene sequence: CDR1 DFQATT, CDR2 SNEGSKA (reference sequence). The V and J ends lost 0 bases and 6 bases, in that order; junction bases with no gene match: 2. The CDR3 region has the DNA TGCAGTGCTAGAGAAGCGGGGATCGAGCAGTACTTC. Its translation is CSAREAGIEQYF.

The rearrangement uses TRBV20-1 and TRBJ2-1; 11 nucleotides match TRBD1. Germline V gene lookup returns CDR1 DFQATT and CDR2 SNEGSKA (reference sequence). The CDR3 length is 15 residues. V was clipped by 5 bases and J by 7 bases; unmatched bases: 10. The CDR3 here is CSALRTGGARNEQFF. As DNA, the CDR3 is TGCAGTGCTTTGAGGACAGGGGGCGCGAGGAATGAGCAGTTCTTC.

This clonotype was counted ten times or more. V usage is TRBV7-9 and J usage is TRBJ2-3, with 14 positions matching TRBD2. The CDR3 extends over 15 amino acids. Looked up from germline, CDR1 is SEHNR and CDR2 is FQNEAQ (reference sequence). V shed 2 bases, J shed 10 bases, and the junction held 5 bases outside the gene matches. The CDR3 DNA reads TGTGCCAGCAGCTTAACGGGACTAGCGGGAGTTGCGCAGTATTTT. Translating gives CASSLTGLAGVAQYF. Looking up the rest from reference TRBV7-9 and TRBJ2-3 gives the full variable domain: DTGVSQNPRHKITKRGQNVTFRCDPISEHNRLYWYRQTLGQGPEFLTYFQNEAQLEKSRLLSDRFSAERPKGSFSTLEIQRTEQGDSAMYLCASSLTGLAGVAQYFGPGTRLTVL.

This clonotype came up many times. The chain links TRBV28 to TRBJ2-3; D is perhaps TRBD2 (5 bases). Trimming removed 4 bases at V and 2 bases at J, with 19 bases between. Looked up from germline, CDR1 is MDHEN and CDR2 is SYDVKM. The CDR3 consists of 17 residues. The CDR3: CASSYGFQRRPTDTQYF. CDR3 nucleotides: TGTGCCAGCAGTTATGGGTTCCAGCGGAGGCCCACAGATACGCAGTATTTT. Variable domain in full (rest from reference TRBV28 and TRBJ2-3): DVKVTQSSRYLVKRTGEKVFLECVQDMDHENMFWYRQDPGLGLRLIYFSYDVKMKEKGDIPEGYSVSREKKERFSLILESASTNQTSMYLCASSYGFQRRPTDTQYFGPGTRLTVL.

The gene calls are TRBV14 and TRBJ2-7; TRBD1 is a possible D gene (6 bases). CDR3 size: 13 residues. Deletions cut 3 bases from V and 6 bases from J, with 12 bases between. Germline lookup yields CDR1 SGHDN and CDR2 FVKESK. For the CDR3, the DNA is TGTGCCAGCAGCCAGAACAGGGTTGGCGAGCAGTACTTC. Translation: CASSQNRVGEQYF.

This clonotype was counted many times. The V gene is TRBV29-1, the J gene TRBJ2-3, with 8 bases that match TRBD1. Germline V gene lookup returns CDR1 SQVTM and CDR2 ANQGSEA. The CDR3 is 16 residues long. V gave up 7 bases and J gave up 3 bases; unmatched junction bases: 15. In DNA, the CDR3 is TGCAGCGCTCAAAAAGACAGGGGCCTTGCGACAGATACGCAGTATTTT. Translated, it gives CSAQKDRGLATDTQYF.

This clonotype was observed at least ten times. The chain carries TRBV20-1 and TRBJ2-1; 8 positions agree with TRBD2. Germline CDR1 reads DFQATT; CDR2 reads SNEGSKA (reference sequence). V lost 6 bases to trimming and J lost 7 bases; unmatched junction nucleotides: 14. The CDR3 sequence is 15 residues long. CDR3 nucleotide sequence: TGCAGTGCCAGCTCGCCGGGACTAGGAAATAATGAGCAGTTCTTC. Its protein is CSASSPGLGNNEQFF.

The table lists this clonotype with a few counts. The J gene is TRBJ1-1, the V gene TRBV6-2 or TRBV6-3, with 10 bases lining up with TRBD1. The CDR3 extends over 15 amino acids. The junction had 6 bases not matched to a gene; V was cut back by 8 bases and J by 0 bases. Per the germline V gene, CDR1 is MNHEY and CDR2 is SVGEGT. CDR3: CASGQGGSLNTEAFF. The DNA of the CDR3 is TGTGCCAGCGGACAGGGGGGCTCTTTGAACACTGAAGCTTTCTTT.

The rearrangement joins TRBV4-2 to TRBJ2-2, with D unresolved. There are 16 residues in the CDR3. The germline V gene encodes CDR1 LGHNA and CDR2 YNFKEQ. Trimming took 5 bases from V and 5 from J, leaving 18 bases between them. The CDR3 sequence: CASSFIVSLGTGELFF. The CDR3 bases are TGTGCCAGCAGCTTCATAGTGTCCTTGGGGACCGGGGAGCTGTTTTTT.

There are a few counts of this clonotype. The chain uses TRBV6-5 and TRBJ1-2, with TRBD1 matching 7 bases. With V trimmed by 0 bases and J by 2 bases, 12 bases remained unmatched. CDR1 and CDR2 from the germline V gene are MNHEY and SVGAGI. This CDR3 has 18 amino acids. CDR3 amino acids: CASSYSVRAGGFNYGYTF. As DNA, the CDR3 is TGTGCCAGCAGTTACTCGGTTCGGGCAGGGGGTTTCAACTATGGCTACACCTTC.